This T cell receptor (beta chain) was sequenced for a study of shared clonotypes between healthy human individuals. For the study at large: Participating donors consisted of two women and a few men aged 18 to 49.

The length of the CDR3 is 11 residues. V shed 5 bases and J shed 6 bases, with 5 bases lying between them. CDR1 is SGHAT, CDR2 FQNNGV, per germline. The study enrolled healthy HIV-negative adults without recent acute infections or vaccinations as donors. The study drew all its donors from Caucasian adults living in Nashville, Tennessee. Data came from immunoSEQ multiplex PCR; TCRdb stores just in-frame clones and leaves some out. The sample carries about 460,000 clones, approximately 71% recorded once. This clone was counted between two and nine times. This chain connects TRBV11-2 to TRBJ2-1; D is unresolved. The receptor's source is a woman in her 40s in good health. Some clones in this sample may be carry-over from other donors' samples. Material for sequencing was PBMCs. The CDR3 region is CASSQINEQFF. CDR3 nucleotides: TGTGCCAGCAGCCAAATCAATGAGCAGTTCTTC.